The TCR beta chain described here comes from a study of T cell responses to AZD1222 COVID-19 vaccine. The table came from immunoSEQ multiplex PCR; TCRdb's copy has only in-frame clones and leaves some out. The data contain some 180,000 clones, 85% to 95% of them singletons. To note about this clone: No antigen is known for it.

Study-level results: Repertoires were collected only later (after the peak T cell response had occurred).

V was trimmed by 5 bases and J by 0 bases, leaving 19 bases between them. The CDR3 is made up of 17 amino acids. Germline lookup yields CDR1 SGHTA and CDR2 FQGNSA. This TCR was recovered from an adult who received the MenACWY meningococcal vaccine as a control. V gene TRBV7-2 combines with J gene TRBJ1-1; D unclear. This specimen consisted of peripheral blood, obtained 28 days after the second dose of the MenACWY control vaccine. For the CDR3, the DNA is TGTGCCAGCAGCACCCCTCACAGTCTCCTTATGAACACTGAAGCTTTCTTT. Translated: CASSTPHSLLMNTEAFF.